This TCR delta chain was captured in a study of gamma-delta T cells after stem cell transplantation. TCRdb redid the clone calls on the RT-PCR reads with CATT. The repertoire holds 12,000 to 15,000 delta-chain clones, with roughly a third as singletons. This clone was found a few times. CDR3 size: 21 residues. The V and J ends lost 0 bases and 0 bases, in that order; junction bases with no gene match: 12. Germline CDR1 GEAIGNYY, CDR2 EKD. What was sequenced was gamma-delta T cells. This receptor was obtained from a human donor. It is not recorded whose cells these are; they may come from a transplant donor. The J gene is TRDJ3, the V gene TRDV2, with 8 bases that match TRDD3. As DNA, the CDR3 is TGTGCCTGTGACACCCCTAGTACTGGGGGCCTCAGCTCCTGGGACACCCGACAGATGTTTTTC. It yields the protein CACDTPSTGGLSSWDTRQMFF.